The 5 T cell receptor beta chains below all came from one sample that was sequenced in a study of a mutant IDH1 vaccine in newly diagnosed glioma. Repertoires were generated with immunoSEQ multiplex PCR, while TCRdb's copy carries only in-frame clones and drops some. The sample carries tens of thousands of clones, 86% recorded once. The time point denotes: week 35, safety follow-up. Vaccine doses each comprised 300 ug of mutant IDH1 20-mer peptide, with topical imiquimod. These receptors' antigens are unknown. This specimen was PBMCs, taken from a glioma patient whose treatment included an IDH1 peptide vaccine. The origin of the receptors is a man in his forties with glioma.

The chain has TRBV19 and TRBJ1-2; 9 positions agree with TRBD1. V was pared by 10 bases and J by 1 base, with 7 bases of the junction left unmatched. The germline gives CDR1 LNHDA, CDR2 SQIVND (reference sequence). This CDR3 has 14 residues. The CDR3 sequence: CATTDRGGNYGYTF. Here the CDR3 DNA reads TGTGCCACTACGGACAGGGGAGGTAACTATGGCTACACCTTC.

The chain uses TRBV5-1 and TRBJ2-7, with 8 bases matching TRBD1. The length of the CDR3 is 16 residues. V lost 0 bases, J lost 2 bases, and 7 bases stayed unmatched. From germline, CDR1 is SGHRS and CDR2 YFSETQ. The CDR3 nucleotides are TGCGCCAGCAGCTTGGCCGGACAGGGACCCCCCTACGAGCAGTACTTC. Translating it yields CASSLAGQGPPYEQYF.

The rearrangement uses TRBV18 and TRBJ2-7; D uncertain. Germline CDR1 is KGHSH and CDR2 is LQKENI. V lost 3 bases to trimming and J lost 6 bases, with 9 bases between them. The CDR3 sequence is 12 residues long. Written as DNA, the CDR3 is TGTGCCAGCTCACCGAGACTGGGCGAGCAGTACTTC. It translates to CASSPRLGEQYF.

This clone was seen once. V gene TRBV4-2 combines with J gene TRBJ2-7, with 9 nucleotides matching TRBD2. From germline, CDR1 is LGHNA and CDR2 YNFKEQ. CDR3 length: 16 amino acids. The V segment lost 0 bases and the J segment 7 bases; nucleotides outside the gene matches: 10. CDR3 region: CASSQDPLAGDREQYF. CDR3 DNA sequence: TGTGCCAGCAGCCAAGACCCCTTAGCGGGAGATCGTGAGCAGTACTTC.

The gene calls are TRBV20-1 and TRBJ2-7; TRBD2 might be the D (5 bases). The germline V and J ends were trimmed by 6 bases and 0 bases, with 6 bases remaining between them. The length of the CDR3 is 11 residues. CDR1 and CDR2 from the germline V gene are DFQATT and SNEGSKA (reference sequence). The CDR3 loop is CSAGISYEQYF. DNA for the CDR3: TGCAGTGCCGGGATCTCCTACGAGCAGTACTTC.